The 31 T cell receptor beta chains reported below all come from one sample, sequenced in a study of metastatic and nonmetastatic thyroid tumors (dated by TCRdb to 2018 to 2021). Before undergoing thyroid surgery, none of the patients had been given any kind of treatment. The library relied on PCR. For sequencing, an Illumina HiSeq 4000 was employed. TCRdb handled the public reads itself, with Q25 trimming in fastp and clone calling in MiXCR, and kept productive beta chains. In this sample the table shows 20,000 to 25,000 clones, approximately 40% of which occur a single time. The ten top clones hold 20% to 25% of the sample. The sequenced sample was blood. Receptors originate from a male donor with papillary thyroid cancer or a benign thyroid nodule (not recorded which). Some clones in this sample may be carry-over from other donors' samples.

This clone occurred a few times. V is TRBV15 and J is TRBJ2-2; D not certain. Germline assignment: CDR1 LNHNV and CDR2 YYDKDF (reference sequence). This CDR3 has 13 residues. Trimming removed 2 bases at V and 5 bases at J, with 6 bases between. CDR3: CATSRLETGELFF. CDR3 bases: TGTGCCACCAGCAGACTAGAAACCGGGGAGCTGTTTTTT. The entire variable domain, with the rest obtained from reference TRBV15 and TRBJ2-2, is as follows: DAMVIQNPRYQVTQFGKPVTLSCSQTLNHNVMYWYQQKSSQAPKLLFHYYDKDFNNEADTPDNFQSRRPNTSFCFLDIRSPGLGDTAMYLCATSRLETGELFFGEGSRLTVL.

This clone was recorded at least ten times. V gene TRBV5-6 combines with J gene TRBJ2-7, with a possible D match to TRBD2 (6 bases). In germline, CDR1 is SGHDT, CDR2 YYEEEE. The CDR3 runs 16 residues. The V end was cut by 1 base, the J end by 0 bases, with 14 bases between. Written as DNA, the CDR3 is TGTGCCAGCAGCTTGTTTGGGACCGGGAGCTCCTACGAGCAGTACTTC. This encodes CASSLFGTGSSYEQYF. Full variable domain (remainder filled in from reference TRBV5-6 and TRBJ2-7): DAGVTQSPTHLIKTRGQQVTLRCSPKSGHDTVSWYQQALGQGPQFIFQYYEEEERQRGNFPDRFSGHQFPNYSSELNVNALLLGDSALYLCASSLFGTGSSYEQYFGPGTRLTVT.

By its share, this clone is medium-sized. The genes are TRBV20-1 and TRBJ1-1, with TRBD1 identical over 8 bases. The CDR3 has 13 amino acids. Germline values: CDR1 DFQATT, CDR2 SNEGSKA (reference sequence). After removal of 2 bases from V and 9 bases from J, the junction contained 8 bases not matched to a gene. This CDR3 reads CSARPPGQGKAFF. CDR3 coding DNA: TGCAGTGCTAGACCGCCTGGACAGGGCAAAGCTTTCTTT.

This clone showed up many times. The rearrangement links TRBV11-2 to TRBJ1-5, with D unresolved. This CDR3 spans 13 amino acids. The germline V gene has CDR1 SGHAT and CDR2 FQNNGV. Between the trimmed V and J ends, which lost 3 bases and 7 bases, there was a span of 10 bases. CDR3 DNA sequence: TGTGCCAGCAGCTTGGGATCAGGCCAGCCCCAGCATTTT. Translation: CASSLGSGQPQHF. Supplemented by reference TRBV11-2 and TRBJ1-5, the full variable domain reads EAGVAQSPRYKIIEKRQSVAFWCNPISGHATLYWYQQILGQGPKLLIQFQNNGVVDDSQLPKDRFSAERLKGVDSTLKIQPAKLEDSAVYLCASSLGSGQPQHFGDGTRLSIL.

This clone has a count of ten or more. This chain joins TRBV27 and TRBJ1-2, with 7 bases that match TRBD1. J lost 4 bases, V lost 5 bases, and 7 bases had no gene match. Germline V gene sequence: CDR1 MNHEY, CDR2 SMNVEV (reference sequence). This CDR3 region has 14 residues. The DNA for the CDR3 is TGTGCCAGCAGTCGGACAGGAGAAAGCTATGGCTACACCTTC. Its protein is CASSRTGESYGYTF.

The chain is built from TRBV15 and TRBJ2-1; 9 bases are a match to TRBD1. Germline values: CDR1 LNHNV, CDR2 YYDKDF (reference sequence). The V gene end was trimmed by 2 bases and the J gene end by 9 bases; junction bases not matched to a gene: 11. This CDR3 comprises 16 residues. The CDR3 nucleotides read TGTGCCACCAGCAGATCCGGGGACAGGGTTTTGGGTGAGCAGTTCTTC. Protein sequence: CATSRSGDRVLGEQFF.

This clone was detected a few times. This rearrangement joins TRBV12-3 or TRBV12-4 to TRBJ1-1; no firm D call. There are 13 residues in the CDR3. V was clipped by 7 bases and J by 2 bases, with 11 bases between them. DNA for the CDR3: TGTGCCAGCACCCCATTACCTAACACTGAAGCTTTCTTT. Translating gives CASTPLPNTEAFF.

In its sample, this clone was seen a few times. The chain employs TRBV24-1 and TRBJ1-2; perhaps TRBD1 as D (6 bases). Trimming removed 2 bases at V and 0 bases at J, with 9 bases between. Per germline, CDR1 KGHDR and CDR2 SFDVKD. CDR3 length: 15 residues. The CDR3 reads CATSDSDRPNYGYTF. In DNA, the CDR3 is TGTGCCACCAGTGATTCGGACAGACCTAACTATGGCTACACCTTC.

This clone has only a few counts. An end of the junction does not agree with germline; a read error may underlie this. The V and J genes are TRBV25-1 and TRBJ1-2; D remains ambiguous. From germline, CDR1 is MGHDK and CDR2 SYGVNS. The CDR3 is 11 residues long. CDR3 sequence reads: CANSGIYCYTF. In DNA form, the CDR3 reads TGTGCCAACAGTGGAATCTATTGCTACACCTTC.

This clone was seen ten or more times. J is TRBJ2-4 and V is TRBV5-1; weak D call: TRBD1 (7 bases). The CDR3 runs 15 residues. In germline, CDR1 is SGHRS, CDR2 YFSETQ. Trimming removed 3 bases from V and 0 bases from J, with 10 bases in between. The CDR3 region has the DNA TGCGCCAGCAGCTCAGGGGGGTCAGCCAAAAACATTCAGTACTTC. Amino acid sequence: CASSSGGSAKNIQYF.

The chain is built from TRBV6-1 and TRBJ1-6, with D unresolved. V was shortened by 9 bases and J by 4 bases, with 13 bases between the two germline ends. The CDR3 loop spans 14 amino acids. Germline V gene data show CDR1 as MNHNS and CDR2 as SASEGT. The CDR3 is CASMEEGYNSPLHF. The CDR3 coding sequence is TGTGCCAGTATGGAGGAAGGATATAATTCACCCCTCCACTTT.

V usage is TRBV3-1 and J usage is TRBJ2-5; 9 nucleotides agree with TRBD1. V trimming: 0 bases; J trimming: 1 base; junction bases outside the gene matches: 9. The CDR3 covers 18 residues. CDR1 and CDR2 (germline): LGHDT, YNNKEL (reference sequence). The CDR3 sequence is CASSQDFLDRGVQETQYF. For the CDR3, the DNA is TGTGCCAGCAGCCAAGATTTTTTGGACAGGGGAGTCCAAGAGACCCAGTACTTC.

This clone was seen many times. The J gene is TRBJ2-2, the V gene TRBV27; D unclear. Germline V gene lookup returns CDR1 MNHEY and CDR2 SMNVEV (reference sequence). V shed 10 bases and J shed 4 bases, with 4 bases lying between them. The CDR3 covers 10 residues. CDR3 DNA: TGTGCCAACCCCACCGGGGAGCTGTTTTTT. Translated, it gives CANPTGELFF.

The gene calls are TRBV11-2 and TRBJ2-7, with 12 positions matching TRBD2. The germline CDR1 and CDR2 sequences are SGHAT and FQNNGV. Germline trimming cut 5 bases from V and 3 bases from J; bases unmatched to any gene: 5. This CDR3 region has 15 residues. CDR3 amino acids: CASSRGLAGNYEQYF. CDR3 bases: TGTGCCAGCAGCCGTGGACTAGCGGGAAACTACGAGCAGTACTTC.

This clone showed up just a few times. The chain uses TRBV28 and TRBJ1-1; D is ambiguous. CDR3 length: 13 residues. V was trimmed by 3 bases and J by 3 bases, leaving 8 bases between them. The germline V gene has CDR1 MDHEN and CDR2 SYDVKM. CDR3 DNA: TGTGCCAGCAGTTTGGGCACCTACACTGAAGCTTTCTTT. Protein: CASSLGTYTEAFF.

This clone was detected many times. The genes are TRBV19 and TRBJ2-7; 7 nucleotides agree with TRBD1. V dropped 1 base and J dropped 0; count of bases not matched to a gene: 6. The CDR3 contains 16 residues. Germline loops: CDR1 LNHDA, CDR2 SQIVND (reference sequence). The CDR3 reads CASSIGPGQSSYEQYF. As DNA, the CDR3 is TGTGCCAGTAGTATAGGTCCGGGACAGTCCTCCTACGAGCAGTACTTC.

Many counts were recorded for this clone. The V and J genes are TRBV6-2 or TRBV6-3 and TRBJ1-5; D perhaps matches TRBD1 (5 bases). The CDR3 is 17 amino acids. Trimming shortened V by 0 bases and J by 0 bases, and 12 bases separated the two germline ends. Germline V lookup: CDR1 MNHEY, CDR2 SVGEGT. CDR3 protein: CASSYSRGPNSNQPQHF. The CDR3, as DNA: TGTGCCAGCAGTTACTCTCGGGGCCCTAATAGCAATCAGCCCCAGCATTTT.

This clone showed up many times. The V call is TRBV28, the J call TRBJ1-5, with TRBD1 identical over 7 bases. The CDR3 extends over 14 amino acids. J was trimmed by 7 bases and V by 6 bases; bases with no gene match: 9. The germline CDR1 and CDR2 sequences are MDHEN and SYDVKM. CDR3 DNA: TGTGCCAGCAGGTCGACAGGGATGAGGCAGCCCCAGCATTTT. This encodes CASRSTGMRQPQHF.

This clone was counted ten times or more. CDR3 amino acids: CASSLAGGFPLNIQYF. The CDR3 DNA follows: TGTGCCAGCAGTCTGGCGGGAGGATTTCCATTAAACATTCAGTACTTC. The gene calls are TRBV2 and TRBJ2-4; 8 bases are a match to TRBD2. Unmatched junction bases numbered 12, after V lost 5 bases and J lost 6 bases. Germline CDR1 is SNHLY and CDR2 is FYNNEI. CDR3 size: 16 residues. The full variable domain, its missing parts supplied by reference TRBV2 and TRBJ2-4, is EPEVTQTPSHQVTQMGQEVILRCVPISNHLYFYWYRQILGQKVEFLVSFYNNEISEKSEIFDDQFSVERPDGSNFTLKIRSTKLEDSAMYFCASSLAGGFPLNIQYFGAGTRLSVL.

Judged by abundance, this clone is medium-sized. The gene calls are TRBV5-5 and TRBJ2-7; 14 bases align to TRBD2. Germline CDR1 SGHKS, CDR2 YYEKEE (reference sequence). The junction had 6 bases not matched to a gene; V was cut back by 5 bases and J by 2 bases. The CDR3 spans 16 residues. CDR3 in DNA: TGTGCCAGCAGGCGTTCGGGACTAGCGGGGGCCTACGAGCAGTACTTC. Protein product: CASRRSGLAGAYEQYF. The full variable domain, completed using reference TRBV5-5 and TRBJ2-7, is DAGVTQSPTHLIKTRGQQVTLRCSPISGHKSVSWYQQVLGQGPQFIFQYYEKEERGRGNFPDRFSARQFPNYSSELNVNALLLGDSALYLCASRRSGLAGAYEQYFGPGTRLTVT.

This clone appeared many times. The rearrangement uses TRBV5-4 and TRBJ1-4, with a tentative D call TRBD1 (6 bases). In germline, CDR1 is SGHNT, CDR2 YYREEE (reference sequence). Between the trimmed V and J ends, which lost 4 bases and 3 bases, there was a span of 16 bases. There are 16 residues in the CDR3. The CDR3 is CASSRGGGLANEKLFF. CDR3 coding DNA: TGTGCCAGCAGCCGAGGGGGGGGCCTAGCTAATGAAAAACTGTTTTTT.

Here the CDR3 DNA reads TGTGCCAGCAGCGCCGACTGGAATTCACCCCTCCACTTT. Protein: CASSADWNSPLHF. The V and J genes are TRBV11-3 and TRBJ1-6; D is unresolved. From germline, CDR1 is SGHNT and CDR2 YENEEA. CDR3 length: 13 amino acids. The germline V and J ends were trimmed by 5 bases and 7 bases, with 9 bases remaining between them.

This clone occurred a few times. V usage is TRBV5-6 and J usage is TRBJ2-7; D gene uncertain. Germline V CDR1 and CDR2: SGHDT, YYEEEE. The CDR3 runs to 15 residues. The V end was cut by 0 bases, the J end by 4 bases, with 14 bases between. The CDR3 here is CASSLGLFLVYEQYF. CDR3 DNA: TGTGCCAGCAGCTTGGGACTGTTTCTAGTTTACGAGCAGTACTTC.

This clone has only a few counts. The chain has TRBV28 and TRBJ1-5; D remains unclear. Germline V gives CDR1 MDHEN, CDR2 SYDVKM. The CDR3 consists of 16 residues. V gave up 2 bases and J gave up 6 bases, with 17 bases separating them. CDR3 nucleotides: TGTGCCAGCAGTTTAGTTGCCGGGCTGGTGTTTCAGCCCCAGCATTTT. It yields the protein CASSLVAGLVFQPQHF.

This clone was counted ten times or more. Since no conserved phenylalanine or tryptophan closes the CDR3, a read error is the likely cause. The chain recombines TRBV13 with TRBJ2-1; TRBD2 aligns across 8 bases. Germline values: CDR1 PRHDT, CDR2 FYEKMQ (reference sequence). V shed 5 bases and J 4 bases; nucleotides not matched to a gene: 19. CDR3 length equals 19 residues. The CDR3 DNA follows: TGTGCCAGCAGCCGGCCTGACACATATACTAGCGGAGAATACAATGAGCAGTTCGTC. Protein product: CASSRPDTYTSGEYNEQFV.

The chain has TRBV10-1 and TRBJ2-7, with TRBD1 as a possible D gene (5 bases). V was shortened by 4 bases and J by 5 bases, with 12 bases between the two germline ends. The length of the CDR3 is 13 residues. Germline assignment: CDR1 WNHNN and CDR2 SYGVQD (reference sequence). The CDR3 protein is CASSGEGVNEQYF. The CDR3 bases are TGCGCCAGCAGTGGTGAAGGGGTCAACGAGCAGTACTTC.

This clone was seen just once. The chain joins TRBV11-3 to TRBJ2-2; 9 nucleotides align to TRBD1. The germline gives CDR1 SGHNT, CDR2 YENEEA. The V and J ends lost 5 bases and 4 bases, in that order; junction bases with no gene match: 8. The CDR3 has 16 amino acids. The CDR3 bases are TGTGCCAGCAGCCCCTCCGGGACAGGGCCCACCGGGGAGCTGTTTTTT. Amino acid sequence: CASSPSGTGPTGELFF.

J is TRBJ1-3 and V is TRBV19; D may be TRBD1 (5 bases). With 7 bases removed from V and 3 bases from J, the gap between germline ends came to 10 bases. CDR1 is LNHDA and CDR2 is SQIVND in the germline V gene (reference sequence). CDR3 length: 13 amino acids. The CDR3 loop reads CASKGANGNTIYF. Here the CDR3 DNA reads TGTGCCAGTAAAGGGGCCAATGGAAACACCATATATTTT.

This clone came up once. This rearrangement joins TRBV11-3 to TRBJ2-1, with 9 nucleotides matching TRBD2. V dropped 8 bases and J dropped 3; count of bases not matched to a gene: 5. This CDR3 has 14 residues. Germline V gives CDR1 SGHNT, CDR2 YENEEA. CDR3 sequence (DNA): TGTGCCAGCCGGGCTAGCGGGATCTACAATGAGCAGTTCTTC. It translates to CASRASGIYNEQFF.

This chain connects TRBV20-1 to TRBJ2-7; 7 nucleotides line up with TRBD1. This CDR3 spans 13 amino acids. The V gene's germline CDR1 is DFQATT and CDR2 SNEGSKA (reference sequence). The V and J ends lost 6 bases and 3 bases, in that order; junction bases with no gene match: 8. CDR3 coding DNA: TGCAGTGCCCAATCGGACAGGCTCTACGAGCAGTACTTC. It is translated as CSAQSDRLYEQYF.

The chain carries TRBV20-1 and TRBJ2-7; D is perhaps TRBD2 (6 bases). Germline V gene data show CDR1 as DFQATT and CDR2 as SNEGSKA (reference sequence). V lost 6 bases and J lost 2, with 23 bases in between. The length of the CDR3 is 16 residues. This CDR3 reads CSASQLRGLVTYEQYF. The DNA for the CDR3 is TGCAGTGCATCCCAGCTTAGGGGACTGGTGACCTACGAGCAGTACTTC.